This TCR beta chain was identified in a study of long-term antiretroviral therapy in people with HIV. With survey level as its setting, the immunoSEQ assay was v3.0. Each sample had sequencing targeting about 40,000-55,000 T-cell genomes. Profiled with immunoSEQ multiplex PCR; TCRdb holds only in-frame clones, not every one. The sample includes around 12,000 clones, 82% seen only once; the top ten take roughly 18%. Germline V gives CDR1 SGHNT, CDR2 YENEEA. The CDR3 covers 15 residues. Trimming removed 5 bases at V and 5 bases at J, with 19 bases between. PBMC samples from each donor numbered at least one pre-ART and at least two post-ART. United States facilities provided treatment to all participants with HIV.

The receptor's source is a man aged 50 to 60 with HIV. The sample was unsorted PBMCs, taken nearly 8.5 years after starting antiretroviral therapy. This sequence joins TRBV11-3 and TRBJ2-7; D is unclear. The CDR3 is CASSLYSPEKNEQYF. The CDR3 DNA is TGTGCCAGCAGCCTATACAGTCCCGAGAAGAACGAGCAGTACTTC. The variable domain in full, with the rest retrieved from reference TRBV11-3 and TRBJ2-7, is EAGVVQSPRYKIIEKKQPVAFWCNPISGHNTLYWYLQNLGQGPELLIRYENEEAVDDSQLPKDRFSAERLKGVDSTLKIQPAELGDSAVYLCASSLYSPEKNEQYFGPGTRLTVT.